Reported below is one T cell receptor (beta chain). Original analysis: Researchers report that nucleated cell counts were estimated from reference gene primer amplification. Method: immunoSEQ multiplex PCR; TCRdb's copy keeps in-frame clones and lacks some. That table furnishes V, J and clone size, whereas the DNA furnished D and trimming. Here the sample spans 120,000 or so clones, around four fifths being singletons. The CDR3 totals 13 residues. CDR1 and CDR2 from the germline V gene are SEHNR and FQNEAQ (reference sequence). J lost 5 bases, V lost 7 bases, and 6 bases had no gene match. This sample was taken from a study of blood T cell repertoires in COVID-19. Study details: Samples came from the United States, Italy and Spain, spanning acute and convalescent COVID-19. PBMCs, B-cell-depleted T cells, or T cells were the source of the cDNA or gDNA that made up the material.

This clonotype originated in a human donor in a cohort sampled during active COVID-19. Source material: peripheral blood. This sequence joins TRBV7-9 and TRBJ2-5; 8 nucleotides line up with TRBD2. As DNA, the CDR3 is TGTGCCAGCACTGTCGGGGGGGTGGAGACCCAGTACTTC. It yields the protein CASTVGGVETQYF.